A selection of T cell receptor beta chains follows, all from one sample in a study of cytotoxic CD8 clonotypes in ibrutinib-treated CLL. Assay: immunoSEQ multiplex PCR; the TCRdb copy retains only in-frame clones and omits some. The sample consists of roughly 51,000 clones, 53% of them appearing once. Source: PBMCs, taken after 12 months of ibrutinib treatment. The receptors stem from a human donor with chronic lymphocytic leukemia. Each CDR3 is given with its conserved first and last residue. Each record gives: clone size, J gene, CDR3 length, D gene, V gene, CDR3 protein, CDR3 DNA. A D gene is named only where the DNA matches it firmly. Clone size is not always given. Where it is, it says once, few, many or a class for expanded clones.

clone size: few
J gene: TRBJ1-3
CDR3 length: 13
D gene: NA
V gene: TRBV21-1
CDR3 protein: CASSAPRGNTIYF
CDR3 DNA: TGTGCCAGCAGCGCTCCCAGAGGAAACACCATATATTTT

clone size: NA
J gene: TRBJ2-5
CDR3 length: 16
D gene: TRBD2
V gene: TRBV7-2
CDR3 protein: CASSLNQRGSGETQYF
CDR3 DNA: TGTGCCAGCAGCTTAAACCAGCGGGGGAGTGGGGAGACCCAGTACTTC

clone size: NA
J gene: TRBJ2-7
CDR3 length: 15
D gene: TRBD1
V gene: TRBV7-3
CDR3 protein: CASSPGTGGLYEQYF
CDR3 DNA: TGTGCCAGCAGTCCTGGGACAGGGGGCCTCTACGAGCAGTACTTC

clone size: NA
J gene: TRBJ2-5
CDR3 length: 14
D gene: NA
V gene: TRBV6-1
CDR3 protein: CASSPTGWGETQYF
CDR3 DNA: TGTGCCAGCAGCCCTACAGGGTGGGGGGAGACCCAGTACTTC

clone size: NA
J gene: TRBJ1-5
CDR3 length: 16
D gene: NA
V gene: TRBV28
CDR3 protein: CASSLLRTASNQPQHF
CDR3 DNA: TGTGCCAGCAGTCTGCTCCGGACAGCTAGCAATCAGCCCCAGCATTTT

clone size: NA
J gene: TRBJ2-5
CDR3 length: 16
D gene: TRBD2
V gene: TRBV30
CDR3 protein: CAWSVRTSGREETQYF
CDR3 DNA: TGTGCCTGGAGTGTGCGGACTAGCGGGAGGGAAGAGACCCAGTACTTC

clone size: NA
J gene: TRBJ1-2
CDR3 length: 14
D gene: TRBD1
V gene: TRBV27
CDR3 protein: CASSRLDRGDGYTF
CDR3 DNA: TGTGCCAGCAGTCGTCTAGACAGGGGTGATGGCTACACCTTC

clone size: NA
J gene: TRBJ2-5
CDR3 length: 14
D gene: TRBD1
V gene: TRBV27
CDR3 protein: CASSFGQGKETQYF
CDR3 DNA: TGTGCCAGCAGTTTCGGACAGGGAAAAGAGACCCAGTACTTC

clone size: NA
J gene: TRBJ2-7
CDR3 length: 14
D gene: NA
V gene: TRBV28
CDR3 protein: CASSTTSFSYEQYF
CDR3 DNA: TGTGCCAGCAGCACGACTAGTTTCTCCTACGAGCAGTACTTC

clone size: NA
J gene: TRBJ2-7
CDR3 length: 14
D gene: NA
V gene: TRBV5-1
CDR3 protein: CASSRTGLSYEQYF
CDR3 DNA: TGCGCCAGCAGCCGCACAGGGTTATCCTACGAGCAGTACTTC

clone size: NA
J gene: TRBJ2-7
CDR3 length: 12
D gene: NA
V gene: TRBV7-2
CDR3 protein: CASSLQSYEQYF
CDR3 DNA: TGTGCCAGCAGCTTACAATCCTACGAGCAGTACTTC

clone size: few
J gene: TRBJ1-1
CDR3 length: 13
D gene: NA
V gene: TRBV29-1
CDR3 protein: CSVEGADGSEAFF
CDR3 DNA: TGCAGCGTTGAAGGGGCAGACGGTTCTGAAGCTTTCTTT

clone size: NA
J gene: TRBJ1-2
CDR3 length: 15
D gene: TRBD1
V gene: TRBV5-1
CDR3 protein: CASSPGGTGDYGYTF
CDR3 DNA: TGCGCCAGCAGCCCGGGAGGGACAGGGGACTATGGCTACACCTTC

clone size: NA
J gene: TRBJ1-5
CDR3 length: 15
D gene: TRBD1
V gene: TRBV7-8
CDR3 protein: CASSPGTGLFQPQHF
CDR3 DNA: TGTGCCAGCAGCCCAGGGACAGGTCTCTTTCAGCCCCAGCATTTT

clone size: NA
J gene: TRBJ2-7
CDR3 length: 16
D gene: TRBD1
V gene: TRBV5-1
CDR3 protein: CASSLIGQGYTYEQYF
CDR3 DNA: TGCGCCAGCAGCCTGATTGGACAGGGGTACACCTACGAGCAGTACTTC